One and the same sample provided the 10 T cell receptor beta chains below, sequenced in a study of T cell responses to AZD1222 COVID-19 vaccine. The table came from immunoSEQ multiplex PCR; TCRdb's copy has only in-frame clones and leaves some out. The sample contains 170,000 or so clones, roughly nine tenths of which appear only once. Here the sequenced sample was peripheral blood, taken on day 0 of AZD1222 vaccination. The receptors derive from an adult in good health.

The CDR3 sequence is CASSLGPETQYF. CDR3 bases: TGTGCCAGCAGCTTAGGCCCAGAGACCCAGTACTTC. This chain uses TRBV13 with TRBJ2-5; D remains ambiguous. CDR1 is PRHDT and CDR2 is FYEKMQ in the germline V gene (reference sequence). Trimming pared 0 bases from V and 4 bases from J, leaving 3 bases between. The CDR3 has 12 amino acids.

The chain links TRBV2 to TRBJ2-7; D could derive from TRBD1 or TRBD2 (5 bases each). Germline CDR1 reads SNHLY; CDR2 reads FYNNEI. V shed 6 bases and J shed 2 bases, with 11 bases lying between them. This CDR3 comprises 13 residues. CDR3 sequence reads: CASSFGAPYEQYF. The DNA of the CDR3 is TGTGCCAGCAGCTTCGGGGCTCCCTACGAGCAGTACTTC. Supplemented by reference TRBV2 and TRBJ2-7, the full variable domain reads EPEVTQTPSHQVTQMGQEVILRCVPISNHLYFYWYRQILGQKVEFLVSFYNNEISEKSEIFDDQFSVERPDGSNFTLKIRSTKLEDSAMYFCASSFGAPYEQYFGPGTRLTVT.

The CDR3 region has the DNA TGTGCCAGCAGCTTAGAGGCCGGGCCCCTCACTGAAGCTTTCTTT. Its translation: CASSLEAGPLTEAFF. The chain joins TRBV7-9 to TRBJ1-1, with unresolved D. Germline V gene lookup returns CDR1 SEHNR and CDR2 FQNEAQ (reference sequence). This CDR3 is 15 amino acids long. Between the trimmed V and J ends, which lost 1 base and 4 bases, there was a span of 13 bases. The complete variable domain, with remaining parts taken from reference TRBV7-9 and TRBJ1-1, reads DTGVSQNPRHKITKRGQNVTFRCDPISEHNRLYWYRQTLGQGPEFLTYFQNEAQLEKSRLLSDRFSAERPKGSFSTLEIQRTEQGDSAMYLCASSLEAGPLTEAFFGQGTRLTVV.

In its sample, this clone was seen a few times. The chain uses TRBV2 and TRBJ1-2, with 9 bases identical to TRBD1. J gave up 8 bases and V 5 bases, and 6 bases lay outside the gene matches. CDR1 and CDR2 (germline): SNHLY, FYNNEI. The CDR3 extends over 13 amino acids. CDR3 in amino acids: CASSKTGGSGYTF. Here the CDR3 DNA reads TGTGCCAGCAGTAAGACAGGGGGAAGCGGCTACACCTTC.

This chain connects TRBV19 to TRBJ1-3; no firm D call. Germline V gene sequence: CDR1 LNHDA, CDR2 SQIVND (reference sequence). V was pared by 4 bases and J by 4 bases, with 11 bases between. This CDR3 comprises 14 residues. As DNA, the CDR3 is TGTGCCAGTAGTAGTACGGACGGCGGAAACACCATATATTTT. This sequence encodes CASSSTDGGNTIYF.

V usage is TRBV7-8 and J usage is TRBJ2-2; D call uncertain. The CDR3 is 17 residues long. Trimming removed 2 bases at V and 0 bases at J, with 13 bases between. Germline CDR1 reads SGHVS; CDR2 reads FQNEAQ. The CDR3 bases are TGTGCCAGCAGCTTATATCCTCGGGCCACGAACACCGGGGAGCTGTTTTTT. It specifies CASSLYPRATNTGELFF.

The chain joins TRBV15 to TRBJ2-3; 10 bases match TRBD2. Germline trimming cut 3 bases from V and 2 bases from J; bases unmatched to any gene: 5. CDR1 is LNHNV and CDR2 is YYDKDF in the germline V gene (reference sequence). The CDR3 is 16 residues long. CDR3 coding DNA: TGTGCCACCAGCAGCCTACTAGCGGGGACCACAGATACGCAGTATTTT. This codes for CATSSLLAGTTDTQYF.

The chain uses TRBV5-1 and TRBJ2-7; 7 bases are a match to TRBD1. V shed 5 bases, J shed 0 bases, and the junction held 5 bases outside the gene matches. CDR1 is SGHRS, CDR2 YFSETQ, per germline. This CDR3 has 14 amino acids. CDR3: CASRYRDSSYEQYF. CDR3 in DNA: TGCGCCAGCAGGTATAGGGACAGCTCCTACGAGCAGTACTTC.

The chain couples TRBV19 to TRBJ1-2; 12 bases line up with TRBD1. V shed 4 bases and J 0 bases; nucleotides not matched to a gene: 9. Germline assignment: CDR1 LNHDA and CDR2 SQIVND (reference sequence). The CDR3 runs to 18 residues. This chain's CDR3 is CASSKTGQGARANYGYTF. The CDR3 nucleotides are TGTGCCAGTAGTAAGACGGGACAGGGGGCGAGAGCTAACTATGGCTACACCTTC. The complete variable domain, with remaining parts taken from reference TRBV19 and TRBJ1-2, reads DGGITQSPKYLFRKEGQNVTLSCEQNLNHDAMYWYRQDPGQGLRLIYYSQIVNDFQKGDIAEGYSVSREKKESFPLTVTSAQKNPTAFYLCASSKTGQGARANYGYTFGSGTRLTVV.

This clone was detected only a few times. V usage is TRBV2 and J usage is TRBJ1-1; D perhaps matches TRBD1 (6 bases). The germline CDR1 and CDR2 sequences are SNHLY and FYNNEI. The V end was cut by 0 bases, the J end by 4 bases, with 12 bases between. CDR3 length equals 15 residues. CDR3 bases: TGTGCCAGCAGTGAAGCGTTGGCAGGGGCCACTGAAGCTTTCTTT. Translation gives CASSEALAGATEAFF. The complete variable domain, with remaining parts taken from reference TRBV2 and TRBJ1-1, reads EPEVTQTPSHQVTQMGQEVILRCVPISNHLYFYWYRQILGQKVEFLVSFYNNEISEKSEIFDDQFSVERPDGSNFTLKIRSTKLEDSAMYFCASSEALAGATEAFFGQGTRLTVV.